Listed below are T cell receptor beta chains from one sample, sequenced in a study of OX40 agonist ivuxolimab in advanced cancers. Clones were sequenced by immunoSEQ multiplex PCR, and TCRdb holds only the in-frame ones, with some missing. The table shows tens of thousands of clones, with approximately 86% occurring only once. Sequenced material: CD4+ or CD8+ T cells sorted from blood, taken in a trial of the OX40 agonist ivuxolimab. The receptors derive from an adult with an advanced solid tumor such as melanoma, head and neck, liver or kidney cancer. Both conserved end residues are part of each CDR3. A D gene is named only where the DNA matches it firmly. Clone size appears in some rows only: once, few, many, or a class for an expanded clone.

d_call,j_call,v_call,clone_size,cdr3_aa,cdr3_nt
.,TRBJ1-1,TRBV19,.,CASSIWRGTNTPMNTEAFF,TGTGCCAGTAGTATTTGGAGGGGTACTAATACCCCTATGAACACTGAAGCTTTCTTT
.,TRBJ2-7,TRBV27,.,CASRPRVGSYEQYF,TGTGCCAGCAGACCTAGGGTTGGCTCCTACGAGCAGTACTTC
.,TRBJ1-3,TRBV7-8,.,CASSSHRTGAIRGNTIYF,TGTGCCAGCAGCTCCCATCGGACGGGGGCAATTCGAGGAAACACCATATATTTT
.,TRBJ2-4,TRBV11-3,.,CASSPRDTRDIQYF,TGTGCCAGCAGCCCCAGGGACACGAGAGACATTCAGTACTTC
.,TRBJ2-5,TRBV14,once,CASSQVQDRETQYF,TGTGCCAGCAGCCAAGTCCAGGATAGGGAGACCCAGTACTTC
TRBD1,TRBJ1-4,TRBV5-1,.,CASSLGQGGEKLFF,TGCGCCAGCAGCTTGGGACAGGGCGGCGAAAAACTGTTTTTT
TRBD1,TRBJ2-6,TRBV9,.,CASSLQGDRGSGANVLTF,TGTGCCAGCAGCCTCCAAGGGGACAGGGGTTCCGGGGCCAACGTCCTGACTTTC
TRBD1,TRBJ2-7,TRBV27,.,CASGDSIYEQYF,TGTGCCAGCGGGGACAGCATTTACGAGCAGTACTTC
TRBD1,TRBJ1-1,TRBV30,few,CARGRDSKNTEAFF,TGTGCCCGGGGGAGGGACAGCAAGAACACTGAAGCTTTCTTT
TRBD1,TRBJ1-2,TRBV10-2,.,CASQPGQGARGYTF,TGCGCCAGCCAGCCGGGACAGGGGGCAAGAGGCTACACCTTC
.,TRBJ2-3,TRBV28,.,CASSPSTGYGTDTQYF,TGTGCCAGCAGTCCCTCAACAGGGTACGGCACAGATACGCAGTATTTT
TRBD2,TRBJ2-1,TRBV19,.,CASAGLAGGTYNEQFF,TGTGCCAGTGCGGGACTAGCGGGAGGAACCTACAATGAGCAGTTCTTC
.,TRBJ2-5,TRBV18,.,CASSPRLSFQYF,TGTGCCAGCTCACCTCGCCTCAGCTTCCAGTACTTC
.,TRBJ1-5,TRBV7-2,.,CASSRGGGENQPQHF,TGTGCCAGCAGCAGGGGAGGGGGGGAGAATCAGCCCCAGCATTTT
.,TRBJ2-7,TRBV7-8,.,CASGKKSWYEQYF,TGTGCCAGCGGAAAAAAGAGCTGGTACGAGCAGTACTTC
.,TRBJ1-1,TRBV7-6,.,CASSLQGVSEAFF,TGTGCCAGCAGCTTACAGGGAGTCTCTGAAGCTTTCTTT
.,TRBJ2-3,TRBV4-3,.,CASSQVLRGRSTDTQYF,TGCGCCAGCAGCCAAGTTCTGCGCGGGCGGAGCACAGATACGCAGTATTTT
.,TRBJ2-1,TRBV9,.,CASSVLGAGDEQFF,TGTGCCAGCAGCGTACTGGGGGCTGGCGATGAGCAGTTCTTC
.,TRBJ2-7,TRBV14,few,CASSQDLPRYYEQYF,TGTGCCAGCAGCCAAGATCTGCCACGGTACTACGAGCAGTACTTC
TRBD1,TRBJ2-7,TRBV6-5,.,CASSAGTGASYEQYF,TGTGCCAGCAGTGCCGGGACAGGGGCCTCGTACGAGCAGTACTTC
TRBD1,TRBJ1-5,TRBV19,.,CASRIDRGGYQPQHF,TGTGCCAGTAGGATTGACAGGGGCGGGTATCAGCCCCAGCATTTT
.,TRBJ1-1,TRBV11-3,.,CASSPQTAMNTEAFF,TGTGCCAGCAGCCCCCAGACAGCAATGAACACTGAAGCTTTCTTT
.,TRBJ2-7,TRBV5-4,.,CASSKNYEQYF,TGTGCCAGCAGCAAAAACTACGAGCAGTACTTC
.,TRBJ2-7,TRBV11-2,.,CASSFSFRGRSYEQYF,TGTGCCAGCAGCTTTTCCTTCCGTGGTCGTTCGTACGAGCAGTACTTC
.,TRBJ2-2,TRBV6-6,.,CASTNLGTGELFF,TGTGCCAGCACAAACCTAGGAACCGGGGAGCTGTTTTTT
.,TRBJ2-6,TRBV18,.,CASSPQGSGANVLTF,TGTGCCAGCTCACCCCAGGGCTCTGGGGCCAACGTCCTGACTTTC
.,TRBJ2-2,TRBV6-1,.,CASSEGINTGELFF,TGTGCCAGCAGTGAAGGCATCAACACCGGGGAGCTGTTTTTT
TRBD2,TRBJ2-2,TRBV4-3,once,CASSQETSGSSYGGELFF,TGCGCCAGCAGCCAAGAGACTAGCGGGAGTTCCTACGGCGGGGAGCTGTTTTTT
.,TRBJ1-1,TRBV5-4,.,CASSLELGTEAFF,TGTGCCAGCAGCCTCGAACTGGGTACTGAAGCTTTCTTT
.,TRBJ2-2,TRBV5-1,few,CASSWQGRYDTGELFF,TGCGCCAGCAGCTGGCAGGGGCGGTACGACACCGGGGAGCTGTTTTTT
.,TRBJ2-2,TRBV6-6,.,CASSPDWAENTGELFF,TGTGCCAGCAGCCCCGATTGGGCAGAGAACACCGGGGAGCTGTTTTTT
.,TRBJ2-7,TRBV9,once,CASSFGRTTYEQYF,TGTGCCAGCAGTTTCGGACGGACGACCTACGAGCAGTACTTC
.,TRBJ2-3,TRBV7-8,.,CASSLASRADTQYF,TGTGCCAGCAGCTTAGCCTCACGCGCAGATACGCAGTATTTT